This T cell receptor (beta chain) was identified in a study of blood T cell repertoires in COVID-19. Sequencing was performed with immunoSEQ multiplex PCR; in TCRdb, only in-frame clones are kept and a portion is missing. The sample records about 180,000 clones, roughly 82% being singletons. Living in 25 or so US areas, the participants were between roughly 18 and 89 years of age. The CDR3 totals 13 residues. The V gene's germline CDR1 is MNHEY and CDR2 SVGAGI. V was shortened by 7 bases and J by 8 bases, with 12 bases between the two germline ends. The clonotype was recovered from a woman aged 30 to 39 who had recovered from COVID-19. The sequencing input was PBMCs or T cells enriched from blood (not recorded which). The V and J genes are TRBV6-5 and TRBJ1-6; D is possibly TRBD1 (6 bases). The CDR3 coding sequence is TGTGCCAGCACAGGCAGGGGTTATTCACCCCTCCACTTT. Translated: CASTGRGYSPLHF.